This TCR beta chain was captured in a study of shared clonotypes between healthy human individuals. From germline, CDR1 is LNHDA and CDR2 SQIVND (reference sequence). V was shortened by 2 bases and J by 5 bases, with 1 base between the two germline ends. This CDR3 contains 11 residues. The data were produced by immunoSEQ multiplex PCR, yet TCRdb's version contains in-frame clones alone and is incomplete. This sample has about 2.4 million clones, with 93% found just once. V usage is TRBV19 and J usage is TRBJ2-1; D remains unclear. The TCR originated in a man between 18 and 35 years old in good health. Some clones in this sample may be carry-over from other donors' samples. The sample comprised naive CD4+ T cells from PBMCs. As for subset: CD45RA+ positively selected. CDR3 sequence reads: CASSINNEQFF. CDR3 nucleotides: TGTGCCAGTAGTATAAACAATGAGCAGTTCTTC. Looking up the rest from reference TRBV19 and TRBJ2-1 gives the full variable domain: DGGITQSPKYLFRKEGQNVTLSCEQNLNHDAMYWYRQDPGQGLRLIYYSQIVNDFQKGDIAEGYSVSREKKESFPLTVTSAQKNPTAFYLCASSINNEQFFGPGTRLTVL.